This entry lists 4 T cell receptor beta chains sequenced from one sample in a study of T cell responses to AZD1222 COVID-19 vaccine (dated by TCRdb to about 2021). Preparation of the library involved the immunoSEQ multiplex PCR assay. This immuneACCESS table, as held by TCRdb, lists in-frame sequences with V and J called but not all clones. Of the missing ones, under half trace to an unresolved V gene in checked studies; the others have no known cause. The sample table shows about 130,000 clones, and more than 75% are seen once. 4.1% of the sample rests with the top ten. The sample's time point label, decoded: baseline before first vaccination. This material consisted of peripheral blood, taken on day 0 of AZD1222 vaccination. Receptors were obtained from an adult in good health.

The chain recombines TRBV18 with TRBJ1-1; 7 bases map to TRBD1. This CDR3 has 16 residues. Germline values: CDR1 KGHSH, CDR2 LQKENI. V was pared by 4 bases and J by 5 bases, with 13 bases of the junction left unmatched. The CDR3 reads CASSQTQGQVLTEAFF. DNA of the CDR3: TGTGCCAGCTCACAAACCCAAGGACAGGTATTAACTGAAGCTTTCTTT. Drawing the rest from reference TRBV18 and TRBJ1-1, the complete variable domain is NAGVMQNPRHLVRRRGQEARLRCSPMKGHSHVYWYRQLPEEGLKFMVYLQKENIIDESGMPKERFSAEFPKEGPSILRIQQVVRGDSAAYFCASSQTQGQVLTEAFFGQGTRLTVV.

V gene TRBV3-1 (or the pseudogene TRBV3-2) combines with J gene TRBJ1-1, with no clear D. CDR3 size: 17 residues. CDR1 and CDR2 from the germline V gene are LGHDT and YNNKEL (reference sequence). Deletions cut 1 base from V and 1 base from J, with 16 bases between. For the CDR3, the DNA is TGTGCCAGCAGCCAAGTCGGAACGGTACGGACGAACACTGAAGCTTTCTTT. It encodes CASSQVGTVRTNTEAFF.

This chain joins TRBV5-6 and TRBJ1-1; 7 nucleotides agree with TRBD1. V dropped 6 bases and J dropped 0; count of bases not matched to a gene: 5. The CDR3 has 14 residues. The germline V gene has CDR1 SGHDT and CDR2 YYEEEE. The CDR3 sequence: CASNLQGLNTEAFF. In nucleotides, the CDR3 is TGTGCCAGCAACCTACAGGGGTTGAACACTGAAGCTTTCTTT.

The rearrangement joins TRBV2 to TRBJ1-1; weak D call: TRBD1 (5 bases). CDR3 length equals 15 residues. The V and J ends lost 4 bases and 0 bases respectively, with 12 bases between them. Germline V CDR1 and CDR2: SNHLY, FYNNEI. As DNA, the CDR3 is TGTGCCAGCAGTGGGGGCCAGGTCGTGAACACTGAAGCTTTCTTT. Encoded protein: CASSGGQVVNTEAFF.